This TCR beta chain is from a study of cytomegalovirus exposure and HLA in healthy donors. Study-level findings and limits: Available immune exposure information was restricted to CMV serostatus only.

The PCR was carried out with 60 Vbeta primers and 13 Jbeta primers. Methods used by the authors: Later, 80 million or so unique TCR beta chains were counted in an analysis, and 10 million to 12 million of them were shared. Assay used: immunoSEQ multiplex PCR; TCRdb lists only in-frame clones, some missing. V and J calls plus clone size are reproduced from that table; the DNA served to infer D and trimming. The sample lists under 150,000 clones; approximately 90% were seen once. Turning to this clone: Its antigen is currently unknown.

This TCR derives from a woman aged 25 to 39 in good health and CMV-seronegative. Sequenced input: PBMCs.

DNA for the CDR3: TGTGCCAGCAGCCCAGAGGCGGCAGGGGGACCAACTGGAAACACCATATATTTT. It codes for CASSPEAAGGPTGNTIYF. This chain links TRBV7-6 with TRBJ1-3, with TRBD1 identical over 7 bases. The length of the CDR3 is 18 residues. Unmatched junction bases numbered 15, after V lost 5 bases and J lost 2 bases. Germline loops: CDR1 SGHVS, CDR2 FNYEAQ.